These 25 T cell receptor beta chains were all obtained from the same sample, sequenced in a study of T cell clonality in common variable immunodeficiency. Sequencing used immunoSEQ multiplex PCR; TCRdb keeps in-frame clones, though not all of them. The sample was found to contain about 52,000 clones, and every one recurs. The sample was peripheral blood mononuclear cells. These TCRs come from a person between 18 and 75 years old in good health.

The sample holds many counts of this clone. The CDR3 region is CSAPGTATYEQYF. The CDR3 bases that were read are TGCAGTGCTCCAGGGACTGCGACCTACGAG. This rearrangement joins TRBV20-1 to TRBJ2-7; D might be TRBD2 (6 bases). The read falls 3 residues short of the CDR3 end, and the missing part is taken from the germline J gene. V was shortened by 5 bases and J by 2 bases, with 13 bases between the two germline ends. CDR1 and CDR2 from the germline V gene are DFQATT and SNEGSKA (reference sequence). This CDR3 is 13 amino acids long.

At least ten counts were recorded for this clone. The CDR3 bases that were read are TGCAGTGCTACCGGACTAGCGGTACAAGAGACC. As protein: CSATGLAVQET. The whole CDR3 protein reads CSATGLAVQETQYF. The genes are TRBV20-1 and TRBJ2-5, with 10 bases that match TRBD2. The sequence runs out 3 residues before the end of the CDR3; the remainder is reconstructed from the germline J gene. The CDR3 length is 14 residues. V dropped 4 bases and J dropped 2; count of bases not matched to a gene: 4. Germline CDR1 reads DFQATT; CDR2 reads SNEGSKA (reference sequence).

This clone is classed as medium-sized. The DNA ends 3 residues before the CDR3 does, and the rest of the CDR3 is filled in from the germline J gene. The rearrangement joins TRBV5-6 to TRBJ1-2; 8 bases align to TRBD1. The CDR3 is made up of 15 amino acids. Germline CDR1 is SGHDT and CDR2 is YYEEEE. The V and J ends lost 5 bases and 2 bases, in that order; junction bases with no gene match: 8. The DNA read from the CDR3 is TGTGCCAGCAGTACGGACAGGGTTGCAAACTATGGC. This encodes CASSTDRVANYG. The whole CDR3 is CASSTDRVANYGYTF.

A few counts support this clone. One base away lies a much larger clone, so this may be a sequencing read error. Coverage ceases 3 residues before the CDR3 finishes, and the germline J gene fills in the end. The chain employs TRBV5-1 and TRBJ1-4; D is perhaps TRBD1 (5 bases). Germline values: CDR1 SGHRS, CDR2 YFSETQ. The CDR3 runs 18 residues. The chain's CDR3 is CASSLEGTSFPGANVLFF. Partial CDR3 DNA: TGCGCCAGCAGCTTGGAAGGGACTAGCTTCCCTGGGGCCAACGTA.

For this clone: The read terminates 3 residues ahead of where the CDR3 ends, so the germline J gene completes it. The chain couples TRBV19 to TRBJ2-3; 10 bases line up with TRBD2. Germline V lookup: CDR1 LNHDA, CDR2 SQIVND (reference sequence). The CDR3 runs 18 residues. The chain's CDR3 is CASSIRASGGRNQETQYF. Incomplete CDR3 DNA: TGTGCCAGTAGTATAAGGGCTAGCGGGGGCCGCAACCAAGAGACG.

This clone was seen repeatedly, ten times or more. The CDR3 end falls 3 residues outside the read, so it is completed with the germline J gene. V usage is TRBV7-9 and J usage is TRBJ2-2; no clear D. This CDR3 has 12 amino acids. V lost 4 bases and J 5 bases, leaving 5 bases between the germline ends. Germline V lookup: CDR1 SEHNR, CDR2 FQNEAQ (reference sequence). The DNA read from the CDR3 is TGTGCCAGCAGCTCTCGGACCGGGGAG. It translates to CASSSRTGE. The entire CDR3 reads CASSSRTGELFF.

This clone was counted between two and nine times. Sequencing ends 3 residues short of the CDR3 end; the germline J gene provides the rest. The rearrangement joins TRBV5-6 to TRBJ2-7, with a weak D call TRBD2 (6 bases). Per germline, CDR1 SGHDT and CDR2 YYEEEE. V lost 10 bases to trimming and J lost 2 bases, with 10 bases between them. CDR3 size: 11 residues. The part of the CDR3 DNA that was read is TGTGCCCTATGGGGGGCCTACGAG. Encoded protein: CALWGAYE. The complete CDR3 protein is CALWGAYEQYF.

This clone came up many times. Partial CDR3 DNA: TGTGCCAGCTCGTCAGGGGTTGGGTACGAG. Its protein product is CASSSGVGYE. The entire CDR3 reads CASSSGVGYEQYF. V is TRBV12-3 or TRBV12-4 and J is TRBJ2-7, with D perhaps matching TRBD1 (6 bases). The read gets to within 3 residues of the CDR3 end, and the germline J gene fills in the rest. V gave up 8 bases and J gave up 4 bases, with 15 bases separating them. The CDR3 runs to 13 residues.

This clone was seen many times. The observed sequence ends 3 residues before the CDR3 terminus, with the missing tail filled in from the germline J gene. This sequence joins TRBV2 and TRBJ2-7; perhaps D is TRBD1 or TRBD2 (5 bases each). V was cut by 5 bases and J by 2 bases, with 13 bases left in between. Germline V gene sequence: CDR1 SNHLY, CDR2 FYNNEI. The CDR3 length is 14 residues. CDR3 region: CASSRGAETYEQYF. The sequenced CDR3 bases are TGTGCCAGCAGTCGAGGGGCGGAAACCTACGAG.

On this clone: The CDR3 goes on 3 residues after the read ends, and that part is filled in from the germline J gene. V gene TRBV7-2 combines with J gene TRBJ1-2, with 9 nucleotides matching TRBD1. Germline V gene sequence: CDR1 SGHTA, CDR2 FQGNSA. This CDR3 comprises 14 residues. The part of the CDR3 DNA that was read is TGTGCCACCCTCGACAGGGGGTCGTATGGGGGC. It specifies CATLDRGSYGG. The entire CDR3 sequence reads CATLDRGSYGGYTF.

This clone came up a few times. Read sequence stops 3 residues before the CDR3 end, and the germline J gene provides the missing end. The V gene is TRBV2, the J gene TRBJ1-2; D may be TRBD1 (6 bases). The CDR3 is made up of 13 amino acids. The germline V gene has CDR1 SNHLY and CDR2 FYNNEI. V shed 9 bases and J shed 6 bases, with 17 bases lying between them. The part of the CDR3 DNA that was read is TGTGCCAGAAGACCAGGGGAGCGAGATGGC. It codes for CARRPGERDG. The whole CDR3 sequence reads CARRPGERDGYTF.

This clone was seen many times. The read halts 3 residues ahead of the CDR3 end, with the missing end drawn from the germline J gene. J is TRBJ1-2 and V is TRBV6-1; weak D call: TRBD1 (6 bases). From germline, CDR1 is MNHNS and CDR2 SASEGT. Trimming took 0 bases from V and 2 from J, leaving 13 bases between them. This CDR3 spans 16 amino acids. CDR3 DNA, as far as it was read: TGTGCCAGCAGTGAAGCCTTACGGGGGGGCAACTATGGC. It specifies CASSEALRGGNYG. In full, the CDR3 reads CASSEALRGGNYGYTF.

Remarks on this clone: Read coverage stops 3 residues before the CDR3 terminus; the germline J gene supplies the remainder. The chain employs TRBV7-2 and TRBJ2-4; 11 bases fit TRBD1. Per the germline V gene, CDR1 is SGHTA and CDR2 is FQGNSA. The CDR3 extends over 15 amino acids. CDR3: CASWIPGTGGLGQYF. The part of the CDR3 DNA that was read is TGTGCCAGCTGGATACCAGGGACAGGGGGTCTGGGT.

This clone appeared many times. The CDR3 bases that were read are TGTGCCAGCAGTTACAAACAGAGCTCCTACGAG. It codes for CASSYKQSSYE. The full CDR3 protein reads CASSYKQSSYEQYF. The J gene is TRBJ2-7, the V gene TRBV6-2 or TRBV6-3, with unresolved D. The CDR3 extends 3 residues past the end of the read, so its final part is completed from the germline J gene. The CDR3 is made up of 14 amino acids. CDR1 and CDR2 (germline): MNHEY, SVGEGT. V lost 2 bases and J lost 0, with 8 bases in between.

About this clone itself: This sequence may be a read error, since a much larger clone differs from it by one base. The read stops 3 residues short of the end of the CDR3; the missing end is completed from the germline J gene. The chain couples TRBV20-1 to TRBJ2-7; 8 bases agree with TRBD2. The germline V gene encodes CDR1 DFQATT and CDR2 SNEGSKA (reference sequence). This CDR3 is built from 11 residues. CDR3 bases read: TGCAATGCTTTCAGCGGGGGCGAG. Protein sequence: CNAFSGGE. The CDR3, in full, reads CNAFSGGEQYF.

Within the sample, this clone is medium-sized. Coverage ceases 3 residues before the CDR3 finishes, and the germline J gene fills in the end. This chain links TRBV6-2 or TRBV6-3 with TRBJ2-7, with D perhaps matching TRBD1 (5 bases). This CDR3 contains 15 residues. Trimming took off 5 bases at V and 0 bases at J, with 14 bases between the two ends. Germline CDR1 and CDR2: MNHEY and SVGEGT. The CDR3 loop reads CASSQGWKSSYEQYF. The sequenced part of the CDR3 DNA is TGTGCCAGCAGTCAGGGATGGAAGTCCTCCTACGAG.

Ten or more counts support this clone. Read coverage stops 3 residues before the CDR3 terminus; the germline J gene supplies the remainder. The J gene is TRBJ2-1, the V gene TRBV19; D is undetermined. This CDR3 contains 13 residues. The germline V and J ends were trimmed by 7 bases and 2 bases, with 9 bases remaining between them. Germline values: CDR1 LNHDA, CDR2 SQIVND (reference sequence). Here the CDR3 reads CASMAGPYNEQFF. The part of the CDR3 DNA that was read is TGTGCCAGTATGGCAGGCCCCTACAATGAG.

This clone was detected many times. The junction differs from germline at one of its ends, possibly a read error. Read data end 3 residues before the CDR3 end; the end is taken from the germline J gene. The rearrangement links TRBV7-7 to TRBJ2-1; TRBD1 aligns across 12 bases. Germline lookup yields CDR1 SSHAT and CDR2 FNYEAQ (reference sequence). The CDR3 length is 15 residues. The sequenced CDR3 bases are TGTGCTAGCAGCGAAGGGACAGGGGGCCACAATGAG. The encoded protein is CASSEGTGGHNE. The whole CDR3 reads CASSEGTGGHNEQFF.

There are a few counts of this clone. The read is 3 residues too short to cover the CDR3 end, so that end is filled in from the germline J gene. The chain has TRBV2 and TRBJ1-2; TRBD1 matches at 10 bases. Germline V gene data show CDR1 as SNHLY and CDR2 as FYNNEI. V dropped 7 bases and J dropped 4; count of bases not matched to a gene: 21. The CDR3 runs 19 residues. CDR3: CASTLTLGTGDVKGYGYTF. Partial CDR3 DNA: TGTGCCAGCACTCTTACATTGGGGACAGGGGACGTTAAGGGCTATGGC.

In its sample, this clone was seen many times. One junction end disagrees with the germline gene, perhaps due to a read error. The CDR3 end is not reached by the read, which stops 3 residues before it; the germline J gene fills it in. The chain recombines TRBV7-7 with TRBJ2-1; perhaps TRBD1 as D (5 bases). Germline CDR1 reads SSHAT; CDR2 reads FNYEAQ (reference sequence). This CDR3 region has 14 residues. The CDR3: CASSVDRHLNEQFF. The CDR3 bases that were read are TGTGCTAGCAGCGTCGACAGACACCTTAATGAG. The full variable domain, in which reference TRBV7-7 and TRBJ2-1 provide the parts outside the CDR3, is GAGVSQSPRYKVTKRGQDVTLRCDPISSHATLYWYQQALGQGPEFLTYFNYEAQPDKSGLPSDRFSAERPEGSISTLTIQRTEQRDSAMYRCASSVDRHLNEQFFGPGTRLTVL.

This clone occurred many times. The sequenced CDR3 bases are TGTGCCTGGGGCCCGGGACAGGGGAACAATGAG. It translates to CAWGPGQGNNE. The full CDR3 is CAWGPGQGNNEQFF. V and J are TRBV30 and TRBJ2-1, with 10 bases lining up with TRBD1. The read finishes 3 residues shy of the CDR3 end, and the germline J gene is used to complete it. V shed 5 bases and J 5 bases; nucleotides not matched to a gene: 6. This CDR3 spans 14 amino acids. Germline V lookup: CDR1 GTSNPN, CDR2 SVGIG (reference sequence).

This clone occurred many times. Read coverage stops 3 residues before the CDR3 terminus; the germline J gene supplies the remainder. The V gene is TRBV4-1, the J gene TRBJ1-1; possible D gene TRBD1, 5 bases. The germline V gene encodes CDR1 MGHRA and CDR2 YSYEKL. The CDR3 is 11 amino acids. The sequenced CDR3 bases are TGCGCCAGCAGCCGGGCGGGGGTT. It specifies CASSRAGV. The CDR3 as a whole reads CASSRAGVAFF.

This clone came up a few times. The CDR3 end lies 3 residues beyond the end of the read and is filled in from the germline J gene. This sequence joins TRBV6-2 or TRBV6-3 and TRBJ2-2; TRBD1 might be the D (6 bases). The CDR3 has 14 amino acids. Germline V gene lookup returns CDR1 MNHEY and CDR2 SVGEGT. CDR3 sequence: CASSYVDAGVLLFF. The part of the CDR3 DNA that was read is TGTGCCAGCAGTTACGTCGACGCAGGGGTTTTG.

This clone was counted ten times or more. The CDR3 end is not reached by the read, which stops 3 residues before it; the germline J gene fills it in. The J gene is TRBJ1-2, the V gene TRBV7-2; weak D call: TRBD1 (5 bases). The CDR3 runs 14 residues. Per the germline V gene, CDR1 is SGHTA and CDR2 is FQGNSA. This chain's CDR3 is CASSLLSREGGYTF. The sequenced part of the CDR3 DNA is TGTGCCAGCAGCTTATTAAGCAGGGAGGGAGGC.

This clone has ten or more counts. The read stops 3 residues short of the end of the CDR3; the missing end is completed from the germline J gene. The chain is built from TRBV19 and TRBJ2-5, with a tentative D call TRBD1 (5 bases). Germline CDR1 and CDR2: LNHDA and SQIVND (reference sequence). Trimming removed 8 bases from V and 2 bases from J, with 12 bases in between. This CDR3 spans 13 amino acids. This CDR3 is CASRPGNQETQYF. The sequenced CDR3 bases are TGTGCCAGTCGACCAGGGAATCAAGAGACC.